The present TCR beta chain was sequenced within a study of identical twins. Trimming shortened V by 3 bases and J by 3 bases, and 6 bases separated the two germline ends. Germline CDR1 MDHEN, CDR2 SYDVKM. This CDR3 is 12 amino acids long. This clonotype occurred a few times. TCRdb ran MiXCR on the 5' RACE reads and lists one entry per CDR3 protein. Of 250,000 or so distinct CDR3 sequences in the sample, 7% were seen once. These records were also assigned to another study, of yellow fever vaccine responses in identical twins.

Sequenced material: memory (CD45RO+) T cells sorted from blood. This chain uses TRBV28 with TRBJ2-7; D gene ambiguous. The clonotype was recovered from a woman under 30 in good health. CDR3 sequence: CASSFLIYEQYF. The CDR3 DNA sequence: TGTGCCAGCAGTTTTCTCATCTACGAGCAGTACTTC.